This T cell receptor beta chain was recovered during a study of blood T cell repertoires in COVID-19. At the level of the study: From T cells, B-cell-depleted T cells, or PBMCs came the material, which was cDNA or gDNA.

Original analysis: Nucleated cell number was recorded as an estimate derived from reference gene primer amplification. The method was immunoSEQ multiplex PCR; TCRdb's version includes in-frame clones alone and lacks a portion of them. The V and J calls and the clone size are those of that table, but D and trimming were determined from the DNA. This sample has about 170,000 clones, with approximately 87% found just once. The receptor comes from a man in his late teens or twenties with active or convalescent COVID-19. The sequenced sample was peripheral blood.

The CDR3 DNA is TGTGCCAGCACCCAGGGGGGTTCACCCCTCCACTTT. This codes for CASTQGGSPLHF. The rearrangement uses TRBV25-1 and TRBJ1-6; 7 nucleotides align to TRBD1. With V trimmed by 7 bases and J by 9 bases, 3 bases remained unmatched. CDR3 length equals 12 residues. The germline gives CDR1 MGHDK, CDR2 SYGVNS.